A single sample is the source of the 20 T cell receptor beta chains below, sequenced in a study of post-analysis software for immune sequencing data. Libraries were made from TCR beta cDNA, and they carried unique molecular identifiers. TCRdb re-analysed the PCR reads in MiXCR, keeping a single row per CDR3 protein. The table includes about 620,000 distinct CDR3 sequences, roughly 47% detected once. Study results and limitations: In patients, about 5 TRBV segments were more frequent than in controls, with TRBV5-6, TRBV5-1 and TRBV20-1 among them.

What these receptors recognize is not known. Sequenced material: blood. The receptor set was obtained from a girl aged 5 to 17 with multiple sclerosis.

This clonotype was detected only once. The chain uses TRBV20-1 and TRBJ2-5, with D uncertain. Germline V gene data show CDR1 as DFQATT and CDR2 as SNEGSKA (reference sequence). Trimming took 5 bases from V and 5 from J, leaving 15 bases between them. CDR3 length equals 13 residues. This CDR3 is CSARIPGPETQYF. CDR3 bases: TGCAGTGCTCGCATCCCGGGCCCGGAGACCCAGTACTTC.

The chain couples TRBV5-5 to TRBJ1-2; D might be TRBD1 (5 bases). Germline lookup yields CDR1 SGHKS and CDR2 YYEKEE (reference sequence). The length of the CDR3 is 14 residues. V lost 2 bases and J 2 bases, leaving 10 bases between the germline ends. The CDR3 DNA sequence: TGTGCCAGCAGCTTCTCCGAGGGGAACTATGGCTACACCTTC. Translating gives CASSFSEGNYGYTF.

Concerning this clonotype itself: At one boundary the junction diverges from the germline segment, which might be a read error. The CDR3 is CASSLSPRAETQYF. CDR3 sequence (DNA): TGTGCTAGCAGCTTATCACCCAGGGCAGAGACCCAGTACTTC. This rearrangement joins TRBV7-7 to TRBJ2-5; the D gene is possibly TRBD1 (5 bases). CDR3 length equals 14 residues. Per the germline V gene, CDR1 is SSHAT and CDR2 is FNYEAQ (reference sequence). The whole variable domain, remainder taken from reference TRBV7-7 and TRBJ2-5, is GAGVSQSPRYKVTKRGQDVTLRCDPISSHATLYWYQQALGQGPEFLTYFNYEAQPDKSGLPSDRFSAERPEGSISTLTIQRTEQRDSAMYRCASSLSPRAETQYFGPGTRLLVL.

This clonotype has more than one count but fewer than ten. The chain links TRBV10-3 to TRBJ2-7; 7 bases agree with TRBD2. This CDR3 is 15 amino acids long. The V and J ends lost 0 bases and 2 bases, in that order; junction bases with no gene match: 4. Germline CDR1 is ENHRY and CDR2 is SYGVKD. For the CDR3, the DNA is TGTGCCATCAGTGAGTCAGGGGAGGGGACCTACGAGCAGTACTTC. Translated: CAISESGEGTYEQYF.

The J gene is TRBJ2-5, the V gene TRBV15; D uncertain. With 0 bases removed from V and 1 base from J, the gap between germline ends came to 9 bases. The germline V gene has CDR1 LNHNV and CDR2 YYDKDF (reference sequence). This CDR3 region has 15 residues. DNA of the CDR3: TGTGCCACCAGCAGAGATTTGGCTACCCAAGAGACCCAGTACTTC. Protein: CATSRDLATQETQYF.

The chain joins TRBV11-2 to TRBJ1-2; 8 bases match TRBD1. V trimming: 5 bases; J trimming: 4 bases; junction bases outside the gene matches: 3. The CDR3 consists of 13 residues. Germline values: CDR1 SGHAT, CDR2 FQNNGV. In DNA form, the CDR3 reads TGTGCCAGCAGCCACAGGGGGTTCTATGGCTACACCTTC. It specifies CASSHRGFYGYTF. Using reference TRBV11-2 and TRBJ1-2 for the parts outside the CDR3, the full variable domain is EAGVAQSPRYKIIEKRQSVAFWCNPISGHATLYWYQQILGQGPKLLIQFQNNGVVDDSQLPKDRFSAERLKGVDSTLKIQPAKLEDSAVYLCASSHRGFYGYTFGSGTRLTVV.

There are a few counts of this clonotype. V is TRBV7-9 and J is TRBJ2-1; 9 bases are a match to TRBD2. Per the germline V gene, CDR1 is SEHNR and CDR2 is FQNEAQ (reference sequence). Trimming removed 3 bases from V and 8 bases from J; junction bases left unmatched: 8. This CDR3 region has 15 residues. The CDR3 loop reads CASSFSGSERDEQFF. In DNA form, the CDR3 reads TGTGCCAGCAGCTTTAGCGGGAGTGAACGCGATGAGCAGTTCTTC.

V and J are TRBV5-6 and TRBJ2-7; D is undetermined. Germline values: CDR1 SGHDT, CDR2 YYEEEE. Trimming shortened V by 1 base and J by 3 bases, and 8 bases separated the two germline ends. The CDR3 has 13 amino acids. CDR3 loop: CASSLRSVYEQYF. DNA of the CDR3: TGTGCCAGCAGCTTGAGGTCTGTCTACGAGCAGTACTTC.

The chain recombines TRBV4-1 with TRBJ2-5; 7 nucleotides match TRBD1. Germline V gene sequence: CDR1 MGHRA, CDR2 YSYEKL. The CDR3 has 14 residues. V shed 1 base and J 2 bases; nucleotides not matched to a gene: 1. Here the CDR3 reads CASSQVTGQETQYF. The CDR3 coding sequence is TGCGCCAGCAGCCAAGTGACAGGGCAAGAGACCCAGTACTTC.

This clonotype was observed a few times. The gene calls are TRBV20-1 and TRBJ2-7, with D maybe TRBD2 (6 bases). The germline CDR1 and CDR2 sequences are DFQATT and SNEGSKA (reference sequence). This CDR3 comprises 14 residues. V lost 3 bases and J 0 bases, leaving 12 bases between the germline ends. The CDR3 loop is CSARDAGSSYEQYF. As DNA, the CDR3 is TGCAGTGCTAGGGATGCGGGGAGCTCCTACGAGCAGTACTTC.

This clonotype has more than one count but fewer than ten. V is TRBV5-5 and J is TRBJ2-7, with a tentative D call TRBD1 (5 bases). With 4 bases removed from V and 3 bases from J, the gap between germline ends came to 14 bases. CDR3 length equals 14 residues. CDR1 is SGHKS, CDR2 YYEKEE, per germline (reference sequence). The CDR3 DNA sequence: TGTGCCAGCAGCCCAGGGTTAGGGGACTACGAGCAGTACTTC. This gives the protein CASSPGLGDYEQYF.

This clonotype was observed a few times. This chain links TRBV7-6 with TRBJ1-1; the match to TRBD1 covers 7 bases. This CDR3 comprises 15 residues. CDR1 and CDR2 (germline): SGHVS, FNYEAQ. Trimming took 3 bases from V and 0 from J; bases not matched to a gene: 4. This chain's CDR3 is CASSLGQPMNTEAFF. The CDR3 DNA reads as TGTGCCAGCAGCTTGGGACAGCCTATGAACACTGAAGCTTTCTTT.

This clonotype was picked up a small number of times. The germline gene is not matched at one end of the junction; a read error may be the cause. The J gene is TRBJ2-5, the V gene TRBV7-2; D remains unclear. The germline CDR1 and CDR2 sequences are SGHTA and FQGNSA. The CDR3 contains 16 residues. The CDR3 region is CASSLASAGAQEAQYF. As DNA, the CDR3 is TGTGCCAGCAGCTTAGCTTCCGCAGGCGCACAAGAGGCCCAGTACTTC.

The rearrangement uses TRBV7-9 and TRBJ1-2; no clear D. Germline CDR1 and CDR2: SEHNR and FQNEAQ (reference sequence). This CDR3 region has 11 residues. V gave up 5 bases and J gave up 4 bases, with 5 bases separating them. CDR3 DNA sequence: TGTGCCAGCAGCCCACCCTATGGCTACACCTTC. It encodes CASSPPYGYTF.

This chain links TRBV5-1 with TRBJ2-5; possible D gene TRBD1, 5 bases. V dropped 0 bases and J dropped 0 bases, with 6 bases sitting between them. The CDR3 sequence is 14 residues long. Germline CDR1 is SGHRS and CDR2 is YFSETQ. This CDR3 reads CASSLEQDQETQYF. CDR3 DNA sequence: TGCGCCAGCAGCTTGGAACAGGACCAAGAGACCCAGTACTTC.

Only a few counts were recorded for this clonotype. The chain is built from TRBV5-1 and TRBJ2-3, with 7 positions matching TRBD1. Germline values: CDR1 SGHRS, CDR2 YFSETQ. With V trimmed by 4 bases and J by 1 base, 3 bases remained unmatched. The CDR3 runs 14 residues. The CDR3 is CASSPDRGTDTQYF. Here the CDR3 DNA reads TGCGCCAGCAGCCCCGACAGGGGCACAGATACGCAGTATTTT.

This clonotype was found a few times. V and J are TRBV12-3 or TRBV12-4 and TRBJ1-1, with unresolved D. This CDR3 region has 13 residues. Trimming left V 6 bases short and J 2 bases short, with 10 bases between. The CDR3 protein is CASRRTPNTEAFF. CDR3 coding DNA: TGTGCCAGCAGACGGACTCCAAACACTGAAGCTTTCTTT.

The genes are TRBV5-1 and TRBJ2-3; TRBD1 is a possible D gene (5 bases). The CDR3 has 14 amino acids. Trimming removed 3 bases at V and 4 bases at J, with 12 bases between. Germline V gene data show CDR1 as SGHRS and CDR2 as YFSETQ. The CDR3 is CASSWEGAPDTQYF. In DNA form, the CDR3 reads TGCGCCAGCAGCTGGGAAGGGGCCCCAGATACGCAGTATTTT.

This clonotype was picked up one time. The DNA of the CDR3 is TGTGCCATCAGTGGTGGGACAGGGGATCAGCCCCAGCATTTT. Its translation is CAISGGTGDQPQHF. The chain employs TRBV10-3 and TRBJ1-5, with 10 bases matching TRBD1. V shed 4 bases and J 5 bases; nucleotides not matched to a gene: 2. CDR1 ENHRY and CDR2 SYGVKD come from the germline V gene. The CDR3 length is 14 residues.

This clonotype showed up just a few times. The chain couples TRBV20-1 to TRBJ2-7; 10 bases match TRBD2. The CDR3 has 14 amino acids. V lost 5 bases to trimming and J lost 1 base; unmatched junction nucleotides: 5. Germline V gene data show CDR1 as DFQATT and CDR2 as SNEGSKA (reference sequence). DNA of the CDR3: TGCAGTGCTTGGGCTAGCGGGGGATCCTACGAGCAGTACTTC. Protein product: CSAWASGGSYEQYF.